What follows are 29 T cell receptor beta chains derived from one specimen sequenced in a study of T cells in Graves' hyperthyroidism and ophthalmopathy. The source material, RNA transcripts, was used to amplify TCR beta CDR3 regions. First-round RT-PCR targeting the TCR CDR3 was performed with the HTBI primer set. Each CDR3 protein is one row after TCRdb ran MiXCR on the multiplex PCR reads. In the table there are roughly 700,000 distinct CDR3 sequences, 17% of which are singletons. Sequenced input: blood. The source is a man aged 45-65 years with Graves' hyperthyroidism.

CDR3 nucleotides: TGTGCCAGCAGCCCGGGGGGGACAAACGCTTTCTTT. Translating it yields CASSPGGTNAFF. The chain joins TRBV9 to TRBJ1-1, with D perhaps TRBD1 (6 bases). From germline, CDR1 is SGDLS and CDR2 YYNGEE. The V end lost 4 bases, the J end lost 11 bases, and 15 bases lay between the germline ends. There are 12 residues in the CDR3.

This clonotype came up many times. The CDR3 loop is CASKSGGISYEQYF. CDR3 nucleotides: TGTGCCAGCAAATCTGGGGGGATTTCCTACGAGCAGTACTTC. The chain combines TRBV28 with TRBJ2-7, with D possibly matching TRBD2 (6 bases). The germline V gene has CDR1 MDHEN and CDR2 SYDVKM. V was cut by 7 bases and J by 1 base, with 14 bases left in between. There are 14 residues in the CDR3.

The CDR3 DNA sequence: TGCAGTGCTGGGGGGGGGGGGGGGAGTTACGAGCAGTACTTC. Residues: CSAGGGGGSYEQYF. This sequence joins TRBV20-1 and TRBJ2-7, with 7 bases identical to TRBD2. V dropped 5 bases and J dropped 4; count of bases not matched to a gene: 11. This CDR3 is 14 amino acids long. The germline gives CDR1 DFQATT, CDR2 SNEGSKA (reference sequence).

This clonotype was recorded at least ten times. The chain is built from TRBV12-3 or TRBV12-4 and TRBJ1-5; D is ambiguous. Trimming pared 1 base from V and 6 bases from J, leaving 7 bases between. CDR3 length equals 13 residues. In DNA, the CDR3 is TGTGCCAGCAGTTTAGATAAGGGTCAGCCCCAGCATTTT. This sequence encodes CASSLDKGQPQHF.

This clonotype was seen repeatedly, ten times or more. The chain uses TRBV11-2 and TRBJ2-7, with no clear D. The CDR3 is 14 amino acids. The V end was cut by 5 bases, the J end by 0 bases, with 11 bases between. The germline V gene has CDR1 SGHAT and CDR2 FQNNGV. CDR3 in amino acids: CASSTSVSSYEQYF. CDR3 nucleotide sequence: TGTGCCAGCAGCACAAGTGTAAGCTCCTACGAGCAGTACTTC.

This clonotype was observed at least ten times. This sequence joins TRBV11-2 and TRBJ2-1; TRBD1 matches 7 bases. V lost 4 bases, J lost 7 bases, and 7 bases stayed unmatched. Germline V CDR1 and CDR2: SGHAT, FQNNGV. There are 14 residues in the CDR3. CDR3 sequence: CASSYEDRFNEQFF. Here the CDR3 DNA reads TGTGCCAGCAGCTACGAGGACAGGTTTAATGAGCAGTTCTTC.

This clonotype occurred many times. This chain links TRBV15 with TRBJ2-5, with TRBD1 matching 7 bases. The V and J ends lost 6 bases and 4 bases, in that order; junction bases with no gene match: 5. Germline V gene lookup returns CDR1 LNHNV and CDR2 YYDKDF (reference sequence). This CDR3 is built from 13 residues. CDR3 coding DNA: TGTGCCACCAGGAACAGGGGTCGAGAGACCCAGTACTTC. Translated: CATRNRGRETQYF.

This clonotype was seen many times. The rearrangement links TRBV24-1 to TRBJ2-5, with D possibly matching TRBD2 (7 bases). The V and J ends lost 9 bases and 2 bases respectively, with 15 bases between them. The CDR3 sequence is 14 residues long. Germline V lookup: CDR1 KGHDR, CDR2 SFDVKD. In DNA, the CDR3 is TGTGCCACCGCCAGGGGAGGGTCTCAAGAGACCCAGTACTTC. This codes for CATARGGSQETQYF.

This clonotype was found a few times. This chain uses TRBV9 with TRBJ1-2; D possibly corresponds to TRBD1 (5 bases). V lost 1 base to trimming and J lost 4 bases, with 11 bases between them. Germline CDR1 is SGDLS and CDR2 is YYNGEE. The CDR3 consists of 14 residues. The CDR3 sequence: CASSVTSGVYGYTF. CDR3 DNA sequence: TGTGCCAGCAGCGTAACTTCGGGGGTCTATGGCTACACCTTC.

This clonotype showed up just a few times. The chain is built from TRBV20-1 and TRBJ2-7; TRBD2 aligns across 11 bases. Germline V gene sequence: CDR1 DFQATT, CDR2 SNEGSKA (reference sequence). The V segment lost 6 bases and the J segment 3 bases; nucleotides outside the gene matches: 4. The CDR3 has 13 amino acids. CDR3 sequence (DNA): TGCAGTGCCGGGACTAGCGGTTTCTACGAGCAGTACTTC. It translates to CSAGTSGFYEQYF.

The rearrangement links TRBV2 to TRBJ2-2; 7 nucleotides align to TRBD2. Germline V gene data show CDR1 as SNHLY and CDR2 as FYNNEI. This CDR3 spans 14 amino acids. J lost 1 base, V lost 10 bases, and 6 bases had no gene match. This CDR3 is CATPGGVNTGELFF. The CDR3 coding sequence is TGTGCCACCCCGGGGGGAGTGAACACCGGGGAGCTGTTTTTT.

This clonotype was counted a few times. A read error is possible here, since a much larger clone lies one base away. V is TRBV12-3 or TRBV12-4 and J is TRBJ2-1; 11 bases align to TRBD1. With 5 bases clipped from V and 2 bases from J, the junction kept 8 bases outside the gene matches. This CDR3 contains 17 residues. The CDR3 loop is CASSRTGGQSAYNEQFF. Written as DNA, the CDR3 is TGTGCCAGCAGTCGGACAGGGGGCCAAAGTGCCTACAATGAGCAGTTCTTC.

V gene TRBV12-5 combines with J gene TRBJ2-2; tentative D call: TRBD2 (6 bases). Germline assignment: CDR1 LGHNT and CDR2 FRNRAP. The CDR3 loop spans 16 amino acids. Between the trimmed V and J ends, which lost 6 bases and 3 bases, there was a span of 17 bases. The CDR3 loop is CASGYVGGGDTGELFF. CDR3 DNA sequence: TGTGCTAGTGGCTACGTGGGGGGAGGCGACACCGGGGAGCTGTTTTTT.

This clonotype was counted many times. The chain carries TRBV29-1 and TRBJ2-7; no clear D gene. This CDR3 is 14 amino acids long. Trimming pared 4 bases from V and 6 bases from J, leaving 19 bases between. CDR1 and CDR2 from the germline V gene are SQVTM and ANQGSEA. The CDR3 DNA reads as TGCAGCGTTGCAGAGAGGTCAGGTTGGATCGAGCAGTACTTC. Protein sequence: CSVAERSGWIEQYF.

This clonotype was observed at least ten times. V is TRBV20-1 and J is TRBJ2-1; D is ambiguous. CDR1 is DFQATT, CDR2 SNEGSKA, per germline (reference sequence). The CDR3 spans 14 residues. Trimming left V 1 base short and J 1 base short, with 8 bases between. The CDR3 DNA reads TGCAGTGCTAGAGGCTGGGCGTCCTACAATGAGCAGTTCTTC. Its translation: CSARGWASYNEQFF.

Many counts were recorded for this clonotype. This rearrangement joins TRBV2 to TRBJ2-7; 8 nucleotides line up with TRBD2. Trimming removed 0 bases from V and 3 bases from J; junction bases left unmatched: 4. The CDR3 runs 15 residues. Per the germline V gene, CDR1 is SNHLY and CDR2 is FYNNEI. The CDR3: CASSEARGAGYEQYF. The CDR3 DNA sequence: TGTGCCAGCAGTGAAGCGCGGGGGGCTGGCTACGAGCAGTACTTC.

This clonotype showed up many times. The chain uses TRBV7-2 and TRBJ2-1; 7 bases are a match to TRBD2. CDR1 and CDR2 (germline): SGHTA, FQGNSA. The trim removed 3 bases at V and 1 base at J, leaving 9 bases unmatched. The CDR3 loop spans 17 amino acids. CDR3 sequence: CASSFNRGRGSYNEQFF. The CDR3 DNA sequence: TGTGCCAGCAGCTTTAATCGTGGGAGGGGTTCCTACAATGAGCAGTTCTTC.

This clonotype occurred many times. V usage is TRBV28 and J usage is TRBJ2-3; 10 nucleotides agree with TRBD1. CDR3 length: 15 residues. V was clipped by 6 bases and J by 5 bases; unmatched bases: 8. Germline-derived CDR1 and CDR2 are MDHEN and SYDVKM. This chain's CDR3 is CASSAGTGEEDTQYF. CDR3 nucleotides: TGTGCCAGCAGCGCCGGGACAGGGGAGGAAGATACGCAGTATTTT. Using reference TRBV28 and TRBJ2-3 for the parts outside the CDR3, the full variable domain is DVKVTQSSRYLVKRTGEKVFLECVQDMDHENMFWYRQDPGLGLRLIYFSYDVKMKEKGDIPEGYSVSREKKERFSLILESASTNQTSMYLCASSAGTGEEDTQYFGPGTRLTVL.

The gene calls are TRBV6-5 and TRBJ2-3; TRBD1 agrees at 8 bases. CDR3 length: 16 amino acids. The V gene end was trimmed by 6 bases and the J gene end by 0 bases; junction bases not matched to a gene: 8. The V gene's germline CDR1 is MNHEY and CDR2 SVGAGI. The CDR3 nucleotides read TGTGCCAGCAGCTACAGGGGGGCCTCTAGCACAGATACGCAGTATTTT. This sequence encodes CASSYRGASSTDTQYF.

This clonotype was counted many times. This chain links TRBV24-1 with TRBJ2-1, with D maybe TRBD2 (6 bases). V lost 4 bases and J lost 5, with 17 bases in between. The CDR3 spans 16 residues. Germline V gives CDR1 KGHDR, CDR2 SFDVKD. The CDR3 loop is CATSDSFRDLDNEQFF. CDR3 nucleotides: TGTGCCACCAGTGACTCCTTCCGGGACTTGGACAATGAGCAGTTCTTC.

In DNA, the CDR3 is TGCGCCAGCAGCTCCATAGCGGGAGTATCAGATACGCAGTATTTT. It encodes CASSSIAGVSDTQYF. This sequence joins TRBV5-1 and TRBJ2-3; 9 nucleotides align to TRBD2. CDR1 SGHRS and CDR2 YFSETQ come from the germline V gene. The CDR3 covers 15 residues. V shed 3 bases, J shed 4 bases, and the junction held 6 bases outside the gene matches.

V usage is TRBV4-2 and J usage is TRBJ1-5; D remains ambiguous. Between the trimmed V and J ends, which lost 0 bases and 4 bases, there was a span of 1 base. CDR1 is LGHNA, CDR2 YNFKEQ, per germline. The CDR3 consists of 12 residues. Here the CDR3 reads CASSQENQPQHF. The CDR3 DNA reads as TGTGCCAGCAGCCAAGAAAATCAGCCCCAGCATTTT.

This clonotype was seen many times. The chain employs TRBV13 and TRBJ1-1; D ambiguous. V shed 0 bases and J shed 3 bases, with 5 bases lying between them. This CDR3 contains 13 residues. Germline V gene lookup returns CDR1 PRHDT and CDR2 FYEKMQ (reference sequence). As DNA, the CDR3 is TGTGCCAGCAGCTTAGGCTGGGACACTGAAGCTTTCTTT. Residues: CASSLGWDTEAFF.

The V gene is TRBV20-1, the J gene TRBJ2-5; 13 bases line up with TRBD2. The V gene's germline CDR1 is DFQATT and CDR2 SNEGSKA (reference sequence). The CDR3 loop spans 16 amino acids. V trimming: 5 bases; J trimming: 4 bases; junction bases outside the gene matches: 10. CDR3 protein: CSASRTSGSKRETQYF. The CDR3 DNA is TGCAGTGCTTCCCGGACTAGCGGGAGTAAGCGAGAGACCCAGTACTTC.

About this clonotype: Germline and junction disagree at one end, which may indicate a read error. The V gene is TRBV5-4, the J gene TRBJ2-7; D uncertain. The CDR3 covers 14 residues. The germline V gene has CDR1 SGHNT and CDR2 YYREEE (reference sequence). The CDR3 nucleotides read TGTGCCAGTAGCTTGGAGCTACCTAGGAGCGAGCAGTACTTC. As protein: CASSLELPRSEQYF.

This clonotype was seen more than once but under ten times. CDR3 nucleotide sequence: TGCGCCAGCAGCCCATCCCTTCCAGGCAGCATGAACACTGAAGCTTTCTTT. As protein: CASSPSLPGSMNTEAFF. The V gene is TRBV4-1, the J gene TRBJ1-1, with D uncertain. There are 17 residues in the CDR3. With 4 bases removed from V and 0 bases from J, the gap between germline ends came to 18 bases. The germline V gene has CDR1 MGHRA and CDR2 YSYEKL.

CDR3 sequence reads: CASSVLAGGLNEQFF. The CDR3, as DNA: TGTGCCAGCAGCGTCTTAGCGGGAGGGCTTAATGAGCAGTTCTTC. V gene TRBV9 combines with J gene TRBJ2-1, with 11 positions matching TRBD2. The CDR3 has 15 residues. V dropped 2 bases and J dropped 7; count of bases not matched to a gene: 5. CDR1 is SGDLS and CDR2 is YYNGEE in the germline V gene.

The chain uses TRBV20-1 and TRBJ1-5; D ambiguous. The V gene's germline CDR1 is DFQATT and CDR2 SNEGSKA (reference sequence). This CDR3 is 14 amino acids long. V lost 2 bases and J 0 bases, leaving 8 bases between the germline ends. The CDR3 is CSARTDHSNQPQHF. In DNA, the CDR3 is TGCAGTGCTAGAACAGACCATAGCAATCAGCCCCAGCATTTT.

This clonotype was picked up a small number of times. The gene calls are TRBV28 and TRBJ1-1; 11 nucleotides agree with TRBD1. Germline values: CDR1 MDHEN, CDR2 SYDVKM. The V and J ends lost 4 bases and 3 bases, in that order; junction bases with no gene match: 7. There are 16 residues in the CDR3. The CDR3: CASSSDWDRGYTEAFF. For the CDR3, the DNA is TGTGCCAGCAGTTCTGACTGGGACAGGGGGTACACTGAAGCTTTCTTT.